The 23 T cell receptor beta chains presented below share a single source sample, sequenced in a study of blood T cells in healthy people across ages. With a J-beta primer mix and a sample-barcoded 5' primer, a second PCR ran about 7 to 12 cycles. MiXCR, applied by TCRdb to the 5' RACE reads, yields one record per CDR3 protein. The data hold about 640,000 distinct CDR3 sequences, with 45% to 65% observed a single time. The sequencing sample was made of blood. Source of these receptors: a man aged 55 to 69 in good health.

V and J are TRBV6-5 and TRBJ2-5, with TRBD2 identical over 7 bases. Per germline, CDR1 MNHEY and CDR2 SVGAGI. This CDR3 has 15 amino acids. V was pared by 6 bases and J by 5 bases, with 12 bases of the junction left unmatched. CDR3 DNA: TGTGCCAGCAGCCCCCCGGCGGGAGCTCGTGAGACCCAGTACTTC. This translates into CASSPPAGARETQYF.

This clonotype was seen more than once but under ten times. The V gene is TRBV12-3 or TRBV12-4, the J gene TRBJ2-3, with D possibly matching TRBD1 (6 bases). The V end lost 2 bases, the J end lost 9 bases, and 15 bases lay between the germline ends. CDR3 length: 14 residues. The CDR3 nucleotides read TGTGCCAGCAGTTTAATGGATCTCCAGGGGACGCAGTATTTT. Translating it yields CASSLMDLQGTQYF.

V is TRBV5-1 and J is TRBJ1-4, with TRBD1 as a possible D gene (6 bases). The CDR3 runs 15 residues. The V end lost 4 bases, the J end lost 3 bases, and 13 bases lay between the germline ends. Germline CDR1 and CDR2: SGHRS and YFSETQ. In DNA form, the CDR3 reads TGCGCCAGCAGCGCAGGGGCGGCGTCTAATGAAAAACTGTTTTTT. As protein: CASSAGAASNEKLFF. The full variable domain, in which reference TRBV5-1 and TRBJ1-4 provide the parts outside the CDR3, is KAGVTQTPRYLIKTRGQQVTLSCSPISGHRSVSWYQQTPGQGLQFLFEYFSETQRNKGNFPGRFSGRQFSNSRSEMNVSTLELGDSALYLCASSAGAASNEKLFFGSGTQLSVL.

This clonotype has ten or more counts. The chain joins TRBV3-1 to TRBJ2-5, with D tentatively TRBD2 (5 bases). V gave up 1 base and J gave up 6 bases, with 12 bases separating them. CDR1 is LGHDT and CDR2 is YNNKEL in the germline V gene (reference sequence). This CDR3 contains 14 residues. CDR3 loop: CASSQVTTPKTQYF. The CDR3 DNA sequence: TGTGCCAGCAGCCAAGTGACTACTCCGAAGACCCAGTACTTC.

Concerning this clonotype: Sequence at one end of the junction differs from germline and may be a read error. V and J are TRBV29-1 and TRBJ2-6, with D perhaps matching TRBD1 or TRBD2 (5 bases each). CDR3 length equals 13 residues. Germline-derived CDR1 and CDR2 are SQVTM and ANQGSEA. CDR3 bases: TGCAGCGTCTCCATGGCCGGGGCCAACATCCTGACTTTC. Amino acids: CSVSMAGANILTF.

V is TRBV28 and J is TRBJ1-2; D possibly corresponds to TRBD1 (5 bases). This CDR3 is built from 13 residues. Germline V CDR1 and CDR2: MDHEN, SYDVKM. V lost 5 bases and J lost 9, with 16 bases in between. As DNA, the CDR3 is TGTGCCAGCAGTCGGGTGGGGGGAGAAAGCTACACCTTC. It is translated as CASSRVGGESYTF.

This clonotype was picked up one time. One junction end disagrees with the germline gene, perhaps due to a read error. The rearrangement uses TRBV12-3 or TRBV12-4 and TRBJ2-6, with 10 bases fitting TRBD1. The CDR3 has 17 amino acids. The CDR3 DNA reads TGTGCCTGCAGTGAGACAGGGGGCGGTGCTGGGGCCAACGTCCTGACTTTC. It translates to CACSETGGGAGANVLTF.

The chain uses TRBV5-1 and TRBJ2-1; 11 bases match TRBD2. Germline trimming cut 4 bases from V and 5 bases from J; bases unmatched to any gene: 5. Germline CDR1 and CDR2: SGHRS and YFSETQ. CDR3 size: 15 residues. The CDR3 region has the DNA TGCGCCAGCAGCGCGGGGACTAGCGGAAACAATGAGCAGTTCTTC. Amino acid sequence: CASSAGTSGNNEQFF.

The CDR3 sequence: CAISVKASSYNEQFF. The DNA for the CDR3 is TGTGCCATCAGTGTTAAGGCTAGCTCATACAATGAGCAGTTCTTC. This chain uses TRBV10-3 with TRBJ2-1, with D maybe TRBD2 (5 bases). This CDR3 spans 15 amino acids. V was trimmed by 4 bases and J by 4 bases, leaving 14 bases between them. CDR1 ENHRY and CDR2 SYGVKD come from the germline V gene.

As concerns this clonotype: The junction and the germline gene differ at one end; a read error may be behind it. Here the CDR3 reads CASSAGLAVETRYF. CDR3 nucleotide sequence: TGTGCCAGCAGCGCCGGACTAGCGGTAGAGACCCGGTACTTC. This chain joins TRBV11-2 and TRBJ2-5; TRBD2 matches 10 bases. The CDR3 contains 14 residues. The germline CDR1 and CDR2 sequences are SGHAT and FQNNGV.

This clonotype was counted only a few times. The gene calls are TRBV28 and TRBJ2-1; 9 nucleotides match TRBD1. This CDR3 spans 15 amino acids. Germline trimming cut 5 bases from V and 4 bases from J; bases unmatched to any gene: 6. Looked up from germline, CDR1 is MDHEN and CDR2 is SYDVKM. CDR3 region: CASSLDRGFYNEQFF. CDR3 DNA sequence: TGTGCCAGCAGTCTGGACAGGGGCTTTTACAATGAGCAGTTCTTC.

The V and J genes are TRBV27 and TRBJ2-3, with a tentative D call TRBD2 (5 bases). The CDR3 runs to 13 residues. Germline lookup yields CDR1 MNHEY and CDR2 SMNVEV (reference sequence). Trimming stripped 11 bases from V and 2 bases from J, with 14 bases between. The CDR3, as DNA: TGTGCCCTTGGGAGTCCTTACACAGATACGCAGTATTTT. This translates into CALGSPYTDTQYF.

The chain is built from TRBV10-3 and TRBJ2-4, with 8 bases lining up with TRBD2. The end of the DNA is better explained by TRBJ2-7, so the J call may be wrong. The germline gives CDR1 ENHRY, CDR2 SYGVKD. The length of the CDR3 is 15 residues. In nucleotides, the CDR3 is TGTGCCATCAGTGGTAATAGCGGGGAAACCTACGAGCAGTACTTC. It codes for CAISGNSGETYEQYF.

The chain has TRBV28 and TRBJ2-4, with D maybe TRBD1 (5 bases). The CDR3 length is 11 residues. The germline gives CDR1 MDHEN, CDR2 SYDVKM. Trimming pared 11 bases from V and 5 bases from J, leaving 10 bases between. The CDR3 loop is CAVQGENIQYF. Here the CDR3 DNA reads TGTGCCGTCCAGGGTGAAAACATTCAGTACTTC.

The rearrangement uses TRBV6-6 and TRBJ1-2, with TRBD1 matching 9 bases. Looked up from germline, CDR1 is MNHNY and CDR2 is SVGAGI (reference sequence). The CDR3 runs to 15 residues. V lost 5 bases and J lost 5; bases outside the gene matches: 9. CDR3 coding DNA: TGTGCCAGCAGTCCCCAGGGACAGGGACTTTATGGCTACACCTTC. Its translation is CASSPQGQGLYGYTF.

The rearrangement uses TRBV20-1 and TRBJ1-5; a possible D gene is TRBD1 (6 bases). Trimming stripped 5 bases from V and 0 bases from J, with 17 bases between. Germline lookup yields CDR1 DFQATT and CDR2 SNEGSKA (reference sequence). This CDR3 region has 16 residues. The CDR3 protein is CSALALGTHSNQPQHF. CDR3 in DNA: TGCAGTGCTTTAGCTCTCGGGACACATAGCAATCAGCCCCAGCATTTT.

The J gene is TRBJ2-2, the V gene TRBV7-2; D gene uncertain. Germline lookup yields CDR1 SGHTA and CDR2 FQGNSA. The CDR3 extends over 12 amino acids. Deletions cut 5 bases from V and 6 bases from J, with 7 bases between. CDR3 in DNA: TGTGCCAGCAGCAACCCCCCCGGGGAGCTGTTTTTT. This translates into CASSNPPGELFF.

The gene calls are TRBV5-1 and TRBJ2-2; 8 bases agree with TRBD1. Germline lookup yields CDR1 SGHRS and CDR2 YFSETQ. The CDR3 loop spans 16 amino acids. The junction had 10 bases not matched to a gene; V was cut back by 4 bases and J by 5 bases. The CDR3 nucleotides read TGCGCCAGCAGCACTGCGGCAGGGGGCGAGACCGGGGAGCTGTTTTTT. Translated: CASSTAAGGETGELFF.

J is TRBJ2-5 and V is TRBV11-2; D tentatively fits TRBD1 or TRBD2 (5 bases each). The DNA matches TRBJ2-7 better at its end, which makes the J call doubtful. The V gene's germline CDR1 is SGHAT and CDR2 FQNNGV. The CDR3 has 13 amino acids. CDR3 coding DNA: TGTGCCAGCAGCTTCATGGGGGTTTACGAGCAGTACTTC. Translation gives CASSFMGVYEQYF.

This rearrangement joins TRBV7-2 to TRBJ2-3; 7 bases map to TRBD2. J lost 2 bases, V lost 4 bases, and 3 bases had no gene match. The CDR3 runs 14 residues. CDR1 and CDR2 (germline): SGHTA, FQGNSA. In DNA, the CDR3 is TGTGCCAGCAGCTCAAGCGGGGCCACAGATACGCAGTATTTT. This gives the protein CASSSSGATDTQYF.

This clonotype has more than one count but fewer than ten. The V call is TRBV3-1, the J call TRBJ1-4; tentatively, D is TRBD1 (6 bases). Trimming left V 4 bases short and J 3 bases short, with 15 bases between. CDR3 length: 16 residues. Germline V lookup: CDR1 LGHDT, CDR2 YNNKEL (reference sequence). CDR3 amino acids: CASSRGAGTANEKLFF. DNA for the CDR3: TGTGCCAGCAGCCGGGGGGCCGGGACGGCTAATGAAAAACTGTTTTTT.

The chain couples TRBV6-5 to TRBJ1-1; perhaps TRBD1 as D (5 bases). CDR1 is MNHEY and CDR2 is SVGAGI in the germline V gene. This CDR3 comprises 13 residues. Trimming stripped 4 bases from V and 5 bases from J, with 11 bases between. CDR3 in amino acids: CASSFGRGTEAFF. The CDR3 bases are TGTGCCAGCAGTTTCGGACGGGGGACTGAAGCTTTCTTT.

This clonotype was seen a handful of times. The J gene is TRBJ1-6, the V gene TRBV28; tentatively, D is TRBD1 (5 bases). Between the trimmed V and J ends, which lost 6 bases and 6 bases, there was a span of 9 bases. Germline loops: CDR1 MDHEN, CDR2 SYDVKM. The CDR3 has 13 amino acids. CDR3 in amino acids: CASRGRGNSPLHF. The CDR3 DNA follows: TGTGCCAGCAGGGGGAGGGGTAATTCACCCCTCCACTTT.